These 24 T cell receptor beta chains originate from one sample sequenced in a study of human T cells and chemical hapten exposure. TCRdb independently ran MiXCR on the RACE reads; one entry per CDR3 protein. The table includes 250,000 or so distinct CDR3 sequences, almost 8% detected once. Time point: pre-sensitization, week 0. Treatment described: therapeutic diphenylcyclopropenone sensitization with weekly scalp DPC. The specimen was whole blood, collected in connection with sensitization to the hapten diphenylcyclopropenone (DPC). The receptors were sampled from a man younger than 35 with alopecia areata. Some clones in this sample may be carry-over from other donors' samples.

This chain links TRBV4-3 with TRBJ1-5; D is uncertain. Germline V gene sequence: CDR1 LGHNA, CDR2 YSLEER. The CDR3 is 13 amino acids. Trimming shortened V by 3 bases and J by 4 bases, and 7 bases separated the two germline ends. CDR3 bases: TGCGCCAGCAGCCACGGGCCTAATCAGCCCCAGCATTTT. This codes for CASSHGPNQPQHF.

The chain combines TRBV9 with TRBJ2-7, with TRBD2 matching 10 bases. CDR1 is SGDLS and CDR2 is YYNGEE in the germline V gene. The length of the CDR3 is 15 residues. Trimming removed 4 bases from V and 1 base from J; junction bases left unmatched: 5. CDR3 sequence reads: CASSLGLAVSYEQYF. The CDR3, as DNA: TGTGCCAGCAGCTTAGGACTAGCGGTTTCCTACGAGCAGTACTTC.

This clonotype has just a few counts. CDR3 loop: CASSLAQVVYGYTF. The CDR3, as DNA: TGTGCCAGCAGCTTAGCACAGGTGGTCTATGGCTACACCTTC. This chain links TRBV7-2 with TRBJ1-2, with D possibly matching TRBD1 (5 bases). V was cut by 0 bases and J by 4 bases, with 9 bases left in between. The length of the CDR3 is 14 residues. Germline values: CDR1 SGHTA, CDR2 FQGNSA.

V usage is TRBV25-1 and J usage is TRBJ2-5; D unclear. Trimming took 2 bases from V and 3 from J, leaving 4 bases between them. This CDR3 has 12 amino acids. Germline values: CDR1 MGHDK, CDR2 SYGVNS. The CDR3 bases are TGTGCCAGCAGTGAAGGGGAAGAGACCCAGTACTTC. This codes for CASSEGEETQYF.

This clonotype has just a few counts. This chain uses TRBV25-1 with TRBJ1-2, with D uncertain. The CDR3 extends over 12 amino acids. Germline CDR1 reads MGHDK; CDR2 reads SYGVNS. Trimming removed 3 bases from V and 14 bases from J, with 16 bases in between. The CDR3 nucleotides are TGTGCCAGCAGTGACCCGGGAGCGTTAAAAACCTTC. It yields the protein CASSDPGALKTF.

The V call is TRBV28, the J call TRBJ1-2, with no clear D. V was pared by 6 bases and J by 0 bases, with 8 bases between. The V gene's germline CDR1 is MDHEN and CDR2 SYDVKM. This CDR3 is built from 13 residues. Here the CDR3 DNA reads TGTGCCAGCAGCCGGACTACTAACTATGGCTACACCTTC. Protein sequence: CASSRTTNYGYTF.

This clonotype was detected a few times. CDR3 in amino acids: CASSLVSSYGYTF. As DNA, the CDR3 is TGTGCCAGCAGCTTAGTATCGTCCTATGGCTACACCTTC. The V and J genes are TRBV7-9 and TRBJ1-2, with no clear D. Germline CDR1 is SEHNR and CDR2 is FQNEAQ (reference sequence). The ends were cut back, 1 base at V and 4 bases at J, with 7 bases in the middle. The CDR3 sequence is 13 residues long.

This clonotype was found a few times. CDR3 DNA: TGTGCCAGCAGCTTACCAGGGACTGGAAACACCATATATTTT. The encoded protein is CASSLPGTGNTIYF. The J gene is TRBJ1-3, the V gene TRBV11-2, with D perhaps matching TRBD1 (5 bases). The CDR3 loop spans 14 amino acids. Trimming removed 2 bases at V and 2 bases at J, with 7 bases between. CDR1 is SGHAT and CDR2 is FQNNGV in the germline V gene.

The sample holds many counts of this clonotype. The chain links TRBV3-1 to TRBJ1-1; D perhaps matches TRBD1 (6 bases). Germline CDR1 and CDR2: LGHDT and YNNKEL (reference sequence). V was shortened by 2 bases and J by 1 base, with 8 bases between the two germline ends. CDR3 length: 14 residues. The CDR3 spells CASSQKGENTEAFF. The DNA of the CDR3 is TGTGCCAGCAGCCAAAAGGGGGAGAACACTGAAGCTTTCTTT.

The J gene is TRBJ2-3, the V gene TRBV20-1; D perhaps matches TRBD2 (5 bases). Deletions cut 4 bases from V and 5 bases from J, with 10 bases between. The CDR3 length is 12 residues. Per germline, CDR1 DFQATT and CDR2 SNEGSKA (reference sequence). The CDR3 DNA reads as TGCAGTGCTAAGGAGGCCGTAGATACGCAGTATTTT. Its translation is CSAKEAVDTQYF.

This clonotype was counted ten times or more. The chain has TRBV7-2 and TRBJ2-7; 11 bases align to TRBD2. This CDR3 comprises 17 residues. V trimming: 5 bases; J trimming: 2 bases; junction bases outside the gene matches: 11. From germline, CDR1 is SGHTA and CDR2 FQGNSA. CDR3 in amino acids: CASSPSLTSGVPYEQYF. The CDR3 DNA follows: TGTGCCAGCAGCCCCAGCTTGACTAGCGGGGTTCCCTACGAGCAGTACTTC.

The chain links TRBV10-3 to TRBJ2-5, with D possibly matching TRBD2 (7 bases). Germline CDR1 ENHRY, CDR2 SYGVKD. Trimming shortened V by 4 bases and J by 2 bases, and 17 bases separated the two germline ends. The CDR3 spans 16 residues. CDR3 sequence: CAISAGGGQTQETQYF. The DNA of the CDR3 is TGTGCCATCAGTGCGGGCGGGGGCCAGACTCAAGAGACCCAGTACTTC.

The rearrangement links TRBV6-2 or TRBV6-3 to TRBJ1-1, with TRBD1 identical over 8 bases. Germline values: CDR1 MNHEY, CDR2 SVGEGT. This CDR3 comprises 14 residues. Trimming at V came to 8 bases and at J to 4 bases, leaving 9 bases not matched to a gene. CDR3 sequence: CASAAGGRFTEAFF. CDR3 nucleotide sequence: TGTGCCAGCGCTGCAGGGGGCAGGTTCACTGAAGCTTTCTTT.

This sequence joins TRBV7-9 and TRBJ2-1; D perhaps matches TRBD1 (6 bases). The CDR3 extends over 15 amino acids. Germline CDR1 and CDR2: SEHNR and FQNEAQ (reference sequence). The V end lost 5 bases, the J end lost 8 bases, and 19 bases lay between the germline ends. In DNA form, the CDR3 reads TGTGCCAGCAGCAACAAGGGGGAACCCCAGGATGAGCAGTTCTTC. Translating it yields CASSNKGEPQDEQFF.

This clonotype has just a few counts. The chain joins TRBV28 to TRBJ1-3, with a tentative D call TRBD1 (5 bases). Per the germline V gene, CDR1 is MDHEN and CDR2 is SYDVKM. CDR3 size: 17 residues. V dropped 5 bases and J dropped 0 bases, with 17 bases sitting between them. The DNA of the CDR3 is TGTGCCAGCAGTACTCCCGCCGGGGCCCCCTCTGGAAACACCATATATTTT. Translated, it gives CASSTPAGAPSGNTIYF.

This chain connects TRBV10-3 to TRBJ2-2; D tentatively reads TRBD1 or TRBD2 (5 bases each). The CDR3 sequence is 15 residues long. V was cut by 2 bases and J by 2 bases, with 9 bases left in between. Germline-derived CDR1 and CDR2 are ENHRY and SYGVKD. The CDR3 is CAISETGTNTGELFF. CDR3 coding DNA: TGTGCCATCAGTGAGACGGGGACCAACACCGGGGAGCTGTTTTTT.

The chain couples TRBV20-1 to TRBJ1-4, with 10 positions matching TRBD1. The CDR3 sequence is 14 residues long. The germline V gene encodes CDR1 DFQATT and CDR2 SNEGSKA (reference sequence). The V gene end was trimmed by 3 bases and the J gene end by 6 bases; junction bases not matched to a gene: 4. CDR3 DNA: TGCAGTGCTAGGACCGGGACAGGGGATGAAAAACTGTTTTTT. It yields the protein CSARTGTGDEKLFF.

The genes are TRBV20-1 and TRBJ2-2; possible D gene TRBD1, 5 bases. Per germline, CDR1 DFQATT and CDR2 SNEGSKA (reference sequence). V shed 1 base and J shed 4 bases, with 13 bases lying between them. This CDR3 is built from 15 residues. The CDR3 here is CSARAGRVGTGELFF. In nucleotides, the CDR3 is TGCAGTGCTAGAGCGGGCAGGGTCGGCACCGGGGAGCTGTTTTTT.

This clonotype was counted many times. The rearrangement uses TRBV7-9 and TRBJ2-1; tentative D call: TRBD2 (6 bases). V lost 1 base and J 2 bases, leaving 12 bases between the germline ends. Germline V CDR1 and CDR2: SEHNR, FQNEAQ (reference sequence). The CDR3 length is 16 residues. The CDR3 DNA reads TGTGCCAGCAGCTTAGAGGTCTTAGCGGCCTACAATGAGCAGTTCTTC. Translating it yields CASSLEVLAAYNEQFF.

This clonotype came up a few times. J is TRBJ2-2 and V is TRBV10-3; D is possibly TRBD1 (6 bases). V was shortened by 6 bases and J by 4 bases, with 9 bases between the two germline ends. Germline-derived CDR1 and CDR2 are ENHRY and SYGVKD. The CDR3 runs to 13 residues. CDR3 region: CAIRAGVTGELFF. CDR3 DNA sequence: TGTGCCATCAGAGCAGGGGTCACCGGGGAGCTGTTTTTT.

This chain joins TRBV7-2 and TRBJ2-1, with D unresolved. CDR3 length equals 15 residues. Germline assignment: CDR1 SGHTA and CDR2 FQGNSA. V was trimmed by 5 bases and J by 0 bases, leaving 11 bases between them. The CDR3 is CASSPETGSYNEQFF. The CDR3 nucleotides read TGTGCCAGCAGCCCGGAGACTGGCTCCTACAATGAGCAGTTCTTC.

This sequence joins TRBV5-1 and TRBJ2-3; possibly TRBD2 for D (5 bases). Germline V gives CDR1 SGHRS, CDR2 YFSETQ. V was cut by 0 bases and J by 0 bases, with 17 bases left in between. The CDR3 is 18 residues long. CDR3 protein: CASSLGLTQRLSTDTQYF. CDR3 DNA: TGCGCCAGCAGCTTGGGACTAACACAGCGTCTTAGCACAGATACGCAGTATTTT.

This clonotype was counted only a few times. The genes are TRBV20-1 and TRBJ1-2, with D possibly TRBD1 on 5 matching bases. This CDR3 spans 9 amino acids. Trimming pared 2 bases from V and 13 bases from J, leaving 8 bases between. Germline lookup yields CDR1 DFQATT and CDR2 SNEGSKA (reference sequence). The chain's CDR3 is CSARQGRTF. CDR3 in DNA: TGCAGTGCTAGACAGGGACGCACCTTC.

This clonotype has just a few counts. The V and J genes are TRBV29-1 and TRBJ1-2; weak D call: TRBD1 (5 bases). V lost 5 bases to trimming and J lost 8 bases, with 15 bases between them. The CDR3 has 12 residues. Germline loops: CDR1 SQVTM, CDR2 ANQGSEA. The CDR3 here is CSVPGPGMGYTF. The CDR3 nucleotides read TGCAGCGTTCCGGGCCCAGGGATGGGCTACACCTTC.